This is a list of T cell receptor beta chains from one sample in a study of shared clonotypes between healthy human individuals. Sequencing was performed with immunoSEQ multiplex PCR; in TCRdb, only in-frame clones are kept and a portion is missing. The table has about 800,000 clones, 90% to 98% seen once. The source material was naive CD8+ T cells sorted from blood. These receptors were collected from a young man in good health. Each CDR3 is given with its conserved first and last residue. Fields, in order: clone size, D gene, J gene, V gene, CDR3 protein, CDR3 DNA. A D gene is named only where the DNA matches it firmly. Size is omitted from some rows. Given values are once, few, many or a class for expanded clones.

NA,TRBD2,TRBJ2-2,TRBV27,CASSALGRAGELFF,TGTGCCAGCAGTGCCCTGGGGAGGGCCGGGGAGCTGTTTTTT
NA,TRBD2,TRBJ2-2,TRBV27,CASSPGDYYTGELFF,TGTGCCAGCAGTCCCGGGGACTACTACACCGGGGAGCTGTTTTTT
NA,NA,TRBJ2-2,TRBV14,CASSQEDPTGELFF,TGTGCCAGCAGCCAAGAGGACCCCACCGGGGAGCTGTTTTTT
once,TRBD1,TRBJ2-7,TRBV9,CASSSSMLGTGVHEQYF,TGTGCCAGCAGCTCCTCCATGTTGGGGACAGGGGTCCACGAGCAGTACTTC
NA,NA,TRBJ1-1,TRBV11-2,CASRVGINEAFF,TGTGCCAGCAGGGTAGGAATAAATGAAGCTTTCTTT
NA,NA,TRBJ2-7,TRBV5-5,CASSLGTENYEQYF,TGTGCCAGCAGCTTAGGAACGGAAAACTACGAGCAGTACTTC
NA,NA,TRBJ2-3,TRBV5-6,CASSLEPATDTQYF,TGTGCCAGCAGCTTGGAACCTGCCACAGATACGCAGTATTTT
NA,TRBD1,TRBJ1-1,TRBV28,CASSWDRVNTEAFF,TGTGCCAGCAGTTGGGACAGGGTAAACACTGAAGCTTTCTTT
NA,NA,TRBJ2-7,TRBV6-6,CASSYPGGEQYF,TGTGCCAGCAGTTATCCGGGCGGCGAGCAGTACTTC
NA,NA,TRBJ2-1,TRBV5-1,CASRATPGDYNEQFF,TGCGCCAGCAGGGCGACGCCAGGGGACTACAATGAGCAGTTCTTC
NA,NA,TRBJ1-1,TRBV5-8,CASSGGLATEAFF,TGTGCCAGCAGCGGGGGTTTGGCCACTGAAGCTTTCTTT
NA,NA,TRBJ2-1,TRBV7-7,CASSANSDSNNEQFF,TGTGCCAGCAGCGCAAACTCCGACTCTAACAATGAGCAGTTCTTC
NA,TRBD1,TRBJ1-2,TRBV6-6,CATYTIRDREGYTF,TGTGCCACCTACACTATCCGGGACAGGGAAGGCTACACCTTC
few,TRBD1,TRBJ1-5,TRBV15,CATSMGTGGNQPQHF,TGTGCCACCAGCATGGGGACAGGAGGCAATCAGCCCCAGCATTTT
NA,TRBD1,TRBJ2-1,TRBV6-6,CASSPRGQLGEQFF,TGTGCCAGCAGTCCCAGGGGGCAGTTAGGTGAGCAGTTCTTC
NA,TRBD1,TRBJ2-5,TRBV5-6,CASSTWDSSNQETQYF,TGTGCCAGCAGCACCTGGGACAGTTCAAACCAAGAGACCCAGTACTTC
once,TRBD1,TRBJ2-3,TRBV28,CASSLWADRGDQDTQYF,TGTGCCAGCAGTTTATGGGCGGACAGGGGTGATCAAGATACGCAGTATTTT
NA,TRBD1,TRBJ1-2,TRBV19,CASSPWDRFYGYTF,TGTGCCAGTAGTCCATGGGACAGGTTTTATGGCTACACCTTC
once,NA,TRBJ1-5,TRBV27,CASSLGGAPQHF,TGTGCCAGCAGTTTGGGTGGAGCGCCCCAGCATTTT
NA,TRBD1,TRBJ2-1,TRBV5-6,CASSLALTGAHNEQFF,TGTGCCAGCAGCTTGGCACTGACAGGGGCTCACAATGAGCAGTTCTTC
NA,TRBD2,TRBJ2-1,TRBV27,CASSSRGGNEQFF,TGTGCCAGCAGCTCCCGGGGGGGGAATGAGCAGTTCTTC
NA,NA,TRBJ2-2,TRBV14,CASSQRQTLNTGELFF,TGTGCCAGCAGCCAGAGACAGACTCTTAACACCGGGGAGCTGTTTTTT
NA,TRBD2,TRBJ2-1,TRBV27,CASSAGTSANNEQFF,TGTGCCAGCAGTGCCGGGACTAGCGCAAACAATGAGCAGTTCTTC
NA,NA,TRBJ2-7,TRBV5-6,CASSLGGSTYEQYF,TGTGCCAGCAGCTTGGGCGGCAGTACCTACGAGCAGTACTTC
NA,TRBD2,TRBJ2-7,TRBV5-1,CASSPVRGLAAYEQYF,TGCGCCAGCAGCCCGGTCAGGGGACTAGCGGCCTACGAGCAGTACTTC
NA,TRBD2,TRBJ2-1,TRBV6-6,CASSSDGTTDNEQFF,TGTGCCAGCAGTTCCGACGGGACTACCGACAATGAGCAGTTCTTC
NA,TRBD2,TRBJ2-1,TRBV2,CASETSANNEQFF,TGTGCCAGCGAGACTAGCGCCAACAATGAGCAGTTCTTC
NA,NA,TRBJ1-2,TRBV7-6,CASSLPGVKDGYTF,TGTGCCAGCAGCTTACCGGGAGTAAAGGATGGCTACACCTTC
once,TRBD2,TRBJ2-7,TRBV29-1,CSVEDLAAGGGVEQYF,TGCAGCGTTGAAGATCTTGCAGCGGGAGGAGGCGTCGAGCAGTACTTC
NA,NA,TRBJ1-5,TRBV29-1,CSVEVQGGNQPQHF,TGCAGCGTTGAAGTTCAGGGCGGAAATCAGCCCCAGCATTTT
NA,TRBD2,TRBJ2-2,TRBV9,CASSEGLADTGELFF,TGTGCCAGCAGCGAGGGACTAGCGGACACCGGGGAGCTGTTTTTT
NA,NA,TRBJ1-3,TRBV2,CASRETGNTIYF,TGTGCCAGCAGGGAGACTGGAAACACCATATATTTT
NA,TRBD2,TRBJ2-7,TRBV7-9,CASSPGLVLAEQYF,TGTGCCAGCAGCCCCGGACTAGTCCTGGCCGAGCAGTACTTC
once,NA,TRBJ2-1,TRBV28,CASSLSRPQTPSYNEQFF,TGTGCCAGCAGTCTATCCCGCCCACAGACACCGTCCTACAATGAGCAGTTCTTC
NA,NA,TRBJ2-7,TRBV14,CASSQREIEYEQYF,TGTGCCAGCAGCCAAAGGGAAATCGAATACGAGCAGTACTTC
NA,NA,TRBJ2-3,TRBV28,CASSLFKGSTDTQYF,TGTGCCAGCAGTTTATTCAAGGGATCCACAGATACGCAGTATTTT